The text below deals with one T cell receptor (beta chain). This sample was taken from a study of shared clonotypes between healthy human individuals. Sequenced by immunoSEQ multiplex PCR; TCRdb stores in-frame clones only, minus some. This table holds some 2,400,000 clones, approximately 94% found once. Sequenced: naive CD4+ T cells sorted from blood. Subset here: CD45RA+ positively selected. The sequence came from a man aged 18 to 35 in good health.

CDR3 loop: CASSTNGGGTDTQYF. The CDR3 nucleotides are TGTGCCAGCAGCACCAACGGGGGGGGCACAGATACGCAGTATTTT. The chain is built from TRBV5-4 and TRBJ2-3, with 8 bases aligning to TRBD2. Germline-derived CDR1 and CDR2 are SGHNT and YYREEE (reference sequence). This CDR3 is built from 15 residues. Trimming took 4 bases from V and 1 from J; bases not matched to a gene: 5.